A selection of T cell receptor beta chains follows, all from one sample in a study of tumor and adjacent non-tumor tissue in lung cancer. TCRdb ran MiXCR on the multiplex PCR reads and lists one entry per CDR3 protein. The table includes some 95,000 distinct CDR3 sequences, more than 80% detected once. The sequenced sample consisted of distant non-tumor lung tissue. The receptors stem from a man between 60 and 70 years old with small cell lung cancer. The CDR3 runs from the conserved cysteine through the conserved F or W. The order of the fields is J gene, V gene, CDR3 length, clone size, D gene, CDR3 DNA, CDR3 protein. A D gene is named only where the DNA matches it firmly. Size is stated for part of the rows, as once, few or many counts, or as a class when the clone is expanded.

J: TRBJ2-1
V: TRBV12-3/TRBV12-4
length: 15
size: .
D: TRBD2
DNA: TGTGCCAGCAGTTCTACTAGCGGGACCTACAAAGAGCAGCTCTTC
CDR3: CASSSTSGTYKEQLF

J: TRBJ1-1
V: TRBV7-9
length: 12
size: many
D: .
DNA: TGTGCCAGCAGCTTAACGGGATTTAAGGCTTTCTTT
CDR3: CASSLTGFKAFF

J: TRBJ2-3
V: TRBV12-3/TRBV12-4
length: 16
size: .
D: TRBD1
DNA: TGTGCCAGAAGTTTAGCGCAAGGCAGGGGGCAGGATACGCAATATTTT
CDR3: CARSLAQGRGQDTQYF

J: TRBJ1-6
V: TRBV11-2
length: 15
size: .
D: .
DNA: TGTGCCAGCAGCTTAGAGACAGCGGGAAATCCACCACTCCACTTT
CDR3: CASSLETAGNPPLHF

J: TRBJ2-2
V: TRBV4-1
length: 15
size: .
D: .
DNA: TGCGCCAGCAGCCAAGAGGGACGGACCACCGAGAAGCTGTTTTTT
CDR3: CASSQEGRTTEKLFF

J: TRBJ2-1
V: TRBV20-1
length: 15
size: .
D: TRBD2
DNA: TGCAGTGCTCGACCCGGGACTAACGGGATAGATGAGCAATTCTTC
CDR3: CSARPGTNGIDEQFF

J: TRBJ2-7
V: TRBV2
length: 15
size: .
D: TRBD1
DNA: TGTGCCAGCACTCTCGAGGTAGGACAGGGGTACGAGCAGTACTTC
CDR3: CASTLEVGQGYEQYF

J: TRBJ2-3
V: TRBV5-1
length: 15
size: .
D: TRBD1
DNA: TGCGTCAGTAGCTTGGACAGGAGAAGCACAGATACGCAGTATTTT
CDR3: CVSSLDRRSTDTQYF

J: TRBJ2-1
V: TRBV20-1
length: 14
size: .
D: TRBD2
DNA: TGCAGTGTTCCTAGGCCGGGAGGACGGCATGAGCAGTTCTTC
CDR3: CSVPRPGGRHEQFF

J: TRBJ1-1
V: TRBV20-1
length: 18
size: .
D: TRBD1
DNA: TGCAGTGCTAGATATCCCTCGAGGGACAGTCGACTAAACACTGAAGCTTTCTTT
CDR3: CSARYPSRDSRLNTEAFF

J: TRBJ1-4
V: TRBV11-2
length: 15
size: once
D: .
DNA: TGTGCCTGCCGCTCTCAGTCGGATCTGGGGAGAAAACTGTTTTTT
CDR3: CACRSQSDLGRKLFF

J: TRBJ1-3
V: TRBV5-4
length: 15
size: .
D: .
DNA: TGTGCAAGCAGCCGAGGACACTACGAGGGAAACACCATATATTTT
CDR3: CASSRGHYEGNTIYF

J: TRBJ2-2
V: TRBV6-2/TRBV6-3
length: 16
size: once
D: TRBD1
DNA: TGTGCTATCAGTTACGCGGGACAGGGGGCTGCCGGGGAGCTGTTATTT
CDR3: CAISYAGQGAAGELLF

J: TRBJ1-5
V: TRBV5-6
length: 15
size: many
D: TRBD1
DNA: TGTGCCAGCAGCTCCACAGGGGGCGGTCATCAGCCCCAGCATTTT
CDR3: CASSSTGGGHQPQHF

J: TRBJ1-5
V: TRBV20-1
length: 15
size: many
D: .
DNA: TGCAGTGCCGCCGCTGGGGGGGATAGCAATCAGCCCCAGCATTTT
CDR3: CSAAAGGDSNQPQHF

J: TRBJ2-3
V: TRBV13
length: 15
size: .
D: TRBD1
DNA: TGTGCCAGCAGCTACAGGGGGCCGCAGATAGATGCGCAGTATTTT
CDR3: CASSYRGPQIDAQYF

J: TRBJ2-1
V: TRBV11-2
length: 14
size: .
D: .
DNA: TGTGTCAGCCAGAAGCGGCAGGGCGACAGTGAGCAATACTTC
CDR3: CVSQKRQGDSEQYF

J: TRBJ2-5
V: TRBV12-3/TRBV12-4
length: 16
size: .
D: .
DNA: TGTGCCAGCAGTTCCCGGGATAGGGAGAATCAAGAGACCCAGAACTTC
CDR3: CASSSRDRENQETQNF

J: TRBJ2-7
V: TRBV6-2/TRBV6-3
length: 14
size: medium-sized
D: .
DNA: TGTGCCAGCGGGTTGCAGCGGACCACCTACGAGCAGTACTTC
CDR3: CASGLQRTTYEQYF

J: TRBJ1-6
V: TRBV7-8
length: 15
size: .
D: .
DNA: TGTGCCAACAGTTTAGATCGACACGGCACTTCACCCCTCCACTTT
CDR3: CANSLDRHGTSPLHF

J: TRBJ2-7
V: TRBV12-3/TRBV12-4
length: 12
size: .
D: TRBD2
DNA: TGTGTCAGCAGTTTATCGGCTAGCGGGCAGTACTTC
CDR3: CVSSLSASGQYF

J: TRBJ2-3
V: TRBV6-6
length: 17
size: many
D: TRBD2
DNA: TGTGCCAGCAGTTACTCGGTGGGAGGGCCAGGGTCAGATACGCAGTATTTT
CDR3: CASSYSVGGPGSDTQYF

J: TRBJ2-1
V: TRBV6-2/TRBV6-3
length: 16
size: .
D: TRBD2
DNA: TGTACCAGTAGCCTCCGAGCGGGAGGTTCCTACAATGAGCAGTTCTTC
CDR3: CTSSLRAGGSYNEQFF

J: TRBJ2-5
V: TRBV10-3
length: 15
size: .
D: .
DNA: TGTACCATCACCCAAGGGGCAGGGGGAGGAGAGACCCAGTACTTC
CDR3: CTITQGAGGGETQYF

J: TRBJ2-7
V: TRBV4-1
length: 13
size: .
D: .
DNA: TGCGCCAACAATTTCGACAGACCCTACGAGCAGTACTTC
CDR3: CANNFDRPYEQYF

J: TRBJ1-2
V: TRBV29-1
length: 14
size: many
D: .
DNA: TGCAGCGTTGAAGATCATGAACAACTCTATGGCTACACCTTC
CDR3: CSVEDHEQLYGYTF

J: TRBJ2-5
V: TRBV29-1
length: 14
size: .
D: .
DNA: TGCAGCGCTCCAAGCTGGGGCGAGGGCGTGACCCAGTACTTC
CDR3: CSAPSWGEGVTQYF

J: TRBJ2-5
V: TRBV5-1
length: 14
size: few
D: .
DNA: TGCGCCAGCAGCCCCCAGCCGCCCCAAGAGACCCAGTACTTC
CDR3: CASSPQPPQETQYF

J: TRBJ1-2
V: TRBV6-5
length: 13
size: .
D: .
DNA: TGTGCCAGCAGCCACTTAACAGGGAATGGCTACACCTTC
CDR3: CASSHLTGNGYTF

J: TRBJ1-1
V: TRBV12-3/TRBV12-4
length: 15
size: .
D: TRBD1
DNA: TGTGTCAGTAGCTATATACAGGGGGAAAACACTGAAGCTTTCTTT
CDR3: CVSSYIQGENTEAFF

J: TRBJ1-2
V: TRBV29-1
length: 17
size: once
D: .
DNA: TGCAGCATTAAAGGCGGTATTCCAGGACAGACTAACTATGACTACACCTTC
CDR3: CSIKGGIPGQTNYDYTF

J: TRBJ2-3
V: TRBV7-3
length: 15
size: .
D: .
DNA: TGTGCCAGCACCTCCCGACAGGATGTGGGAGATACTCAGTATTTT
CDR3: CASTSRQDVGDTQYF

J: TRBJ2-6
V: TRBV28
length: 15
size: many
D: .
DNA: TGTGCCAGCAGTTTGGGCGTAACTGGGGCCAACGTCCTGACTTTC
CDR3: CASSLGVTGANVLTF

J: TRBJ2-5
V: TRBV12-3/TRBV12-4
length: 14
size: .
D: TRBD1
DNA: TGTGCTAGCAGTTTAATGGACAGGGACGATACCCAGTACTTC
CDR3: CASSLMDRDDTQYF

J: TRBJ2-5
V: TRBV20-1
length: 13
size: many
D: .
DNA: TGCAGTGCTAGTGACCCCAACCAAGAGACCCAGTACTTC
CDR3: CSASDPNQETQYF

J: TRBJ1-4
V: TRBV5-6
length: 14
size: once
D: TRBD1
DNA: TGTACCAGCAGTTACGACAGGGTGAATGAAAAACTGTTTTTT
CDR3: CTSSYDRVNEKLFF